This TCR beta chain is drawn from a study of blood T cell repertoires in COVID-19. In the study overall: The origin of the acute and convalescent COVID-19 samples was the United States, Italy and Spain. PBMCs, B-cell-depleted T cells, or T cells were the source of the cDNA or gDNA that made up the material.

The trim removed 1 base at V and 0 bases at J, leaving 7 bases unmatched. This CDR3 region has 18 residues. Per the germline V gene, CDR1 is MGHRA and CDR2 is YSYEKL. Under the authors' procedure: Reference gene primer amplification yielded estimated nucleated cell counts. The data were produced by immunoSEQ multiplex PCR, yet TCRdb's version contains in-frame clones alone and is incomplete. V and J calls plus clone size are reproduced from that table; the DNA served to infer D and trimming. Of roughly 140,000 clones listed, roughly nine tenths are singletons. What was sequenced was peripheral blood. This chain links TRBV4-1 with TRBJ2-7; 12 bases align to TRBD2. The sequence was obtained from a woman aged 55-70 years with active COVID-19. CDR3 bases: TGCGCCAGCAGCCAAGCCGGACTAGCGGGATCGCCCTCCTACGAGCAGTACTTC. It codes for CASSQAGLAGSPSYEQYF.